The sequence of this T cell receptor (beta chain) was determined in a study of T cells in Graves' hyperthyroidism and ophthalmopathy. Study findings and constraints: Model output signaled ophthalmopathy a median roughly 6.5 months ahead of onset. Blood also showed most of the thyroid clonotypes that were expanded above 0.001.

Authors of the study amplified TCR beta CDR3 regions from RNA transcripts. The TCR CDR3 was amplified in a first-round RT-PCR using the HTBI primer set. Via MiXCR, TCRdb re-called the multiplex PCR reads, giving one row per CDR3 protein. In the table there are approximately 400,000 distinct CDR3 sequences, about 14% of which are singletons. With 6 bases removed from V and 0 bases from J, the gap between germline ends came to 9 bases. Germline V gene sequence: CDR1 DFQATT, CDR2 SNEGSKA (reference sequence). This CDR3 is 13 amino acids long. Uncontrolled infection, other autoimmune disease, pregnancy and lactation each barred patients from inclusion. Fresh peripheral blood, roughly 10 ml, was the source of the PBMCs. This clonotype was detected only a few times. Antigen specificity is unknown.

This chain links TRBV20-1 with TRBJ1-3; D unclear. Sequencing was performed on blood. The sequence derives from a man aged 45-65 years with Graves' ophthalmopathy. The CDR3 sequence is CSAESSSGNTIYF. The DNA for the CDR3 is TGCAGTGCGGAATCATCCTCTGGAAACACCATATATTTT.